Each of the 21 T cell receptor beta chains below was sequenced from the same sample in a study of shared clonotypes between healthy human individuals. Profiling relied on immunoSEQ multiplex PCR, and the TCRdb table lists in-frame clones only, not all of them. Of approximately 100,000 clones listed, 67% are singletons. Sequences were obtained from memory CD8+ T cells sorted from blood. As for subset: CD45RO+ cells pooled with CCR7-negative TemRA cells. These receptors all come from a man aged 30 to 39 in good health.

V usage is TRBV5-5 and J usage is TRBJ1-5, with 10 nucleotides matching TRBD1. Germline V gene sequence: CDR1 SGHKS, CDR2 YYEKEE (reference sequence). Unmatched junction bases numbered 0, after V lost 3 bases and J lost 6 bases. The CDR3 consists of 13 residues. As DNA, the CDR3 is TGTGCCAGCAGCTGGGACAGGGGTCAGCCCCAGCATTTT. Its translation is CASSWDRGQPQHF.

The rearrangement joins TRBV27 to TRBJ2-1; 10 nucleotides line up with TRBD2. The CDR3 has 15 residues. Unmatched junction bases numbered 4, after V lost 5 bases and J lost 3 bases. Germline V lookup: CDR1 MNHEY, CDR2 SMNVEV (reference sequence). CDR3 sequence reads: CASSQLAGIYNEQFF. Here the CDR3 DNA reads TGTGCCAGCAGTCAACTAGCGGGGATCTACAATGAGCAGTTCTTC.

This clone was recorded a few times. The rearrangement links TRBV4-3 to TRBJ1-2; D gene unclear. Deletions cut 4 bases from V and 7 bases from J, with 16 bases between. This CDR3 comprises 14 residues. The V gene's germline CDR1 is LGHNA and CDR2 YSLEER. CDR3 region: CASSLHHRGGGYTF. The DNA for the CDR3 is TGCGCCAGCAGCCTTCACCACCGGGGTGGTGGCTACACCTTC.

The chain is built from TRBV5-8 and TRBJ2-2, with D uncertain. This CDR3 contains 13 residues. V was clipped by 3 bases and J by 7 bases, with 10 bases between them. Germline assignment: CDR1 SGHTS and CDR2 YDEGEE. CDR3 loop: CASSSNTNGELFF. The CDR3 bases are TGTGCCAGCAGCTCGAATACCAACGGGGAGCTGTTTTTT. Looking up the rest from reference TRBV5-8 and TRBJ2-2 gives the full variable domain: EAGVTQSPTHLIKTRGQQATLRCSPISGHTSVYWYQQALGLGLQFLLWYDEGEERNRGNFPPRFSGRQFPNYSSELNVNALELEDSALYLCASSSNTNGELFFGEGSRLTVL.

This clone is a singleton in its sample. Just one base apart from a much larger clone, this may be a read error. This specimen includes other DNA sequences encoding the same CDR3. The chain joins TRBV29-1 to TRBJ1-1; the D is unclear. This CDR3 is 12 amino acids long. The germline V gene encodes CDR1 SQVTM and CDR2 ANQGSEA. V was shortened by 4 bases and J by 1 base, with 7 bases between the two germline ends. The CDR3 sequence is CSVGPGNTEAFF. The DNA of the CDR3 is TGCAGCGTTGGTCCCGGGAACACTGAAGCTTTCTTT.

The chain employs TRBV7-9 and TRBJ1-2; maybe TRBD1 (6 bases). With 5 bases removed from V and 4 bases from J, the gap between germline ends came to 11 bases. CDR3 length: 13 residues. Germline CDR1 and CDR2: SEHNR and FQNEAQ (reference sequence). CDR3 residues: CASSPGEVYGYTF. CDR3 coding DNA: TGTGCCAGCAGCCCAGGGGAGGTCTATGGCTACACCTTC.

This sequence joins TRBV9 and TRBJ1-4; TRBD1 might be the D (6 bases). Germline CDR1 and CDR2: SGDLS and YYNGEE. This CDR3 contains 15 residues. Trimming stripped 4 bases from V and 8 bases from J, with 18 bases between. DNA of the CDR3: TGTGCCAGCAGCCATCAGGGGCCCCTGGGGGAAAAACTGTTTTTT. Translation: CASSHQGPLGEKLFF. Using reference TRBV9 and TRBJ1-4 for the parts outside the CDR3, the full variable domain is DSGVTQTPKHLITATGQRVTLRCSPRSGDLSVYWYQQSLDQGLQFLIQYYNGEERAKGNILERFSAQQFPDLHSELNLSSLELGDSALYFCASSHQGPLGEKLFFGSGTQLSVL.

The table lists this clone with a count of one. The V and J genes are TRBV11-3 and TRBJ2-5; 10 positions match TRBD1. The CDR3 loop spans 13 amino acids. Germline assignment: CDR1 SGHNT and CDR2 YENEEA. V lost 8 bases, J lost 2 bases, and 2 bases stayed unmatched. The CDR3 DNA is TGTGCCAGCCGGGACAGGGGACAAGAGACCCAGTACTTC. Encoded protein: CASRDRGQETQYF.

This chain joins TRBV28 and TRBJ2-1; D not resolved. Germline CDR1 MDHEN, CDR2 SYDVKM. The CDR3 runs 11 residues. The V and J ends lost 5 bases and 10 bases respectively, with 9 bases between them. CDR3 sequence: CASSLVQEQFF. CDR3 DNA sequence: TGTGCCAGCAGTCTAGTCCAGGAGCAGTTCTTC.

J is TRBJ2-4 and V is TRBV27; possible D gene TRBD1, 5 bases. CDR3 size: 14 residues. Between the trimmed V and J ends, which lost 8 bases and 7 bases, there was a span of 18 bases. Germline lookup yields CDR1 MNHEY and CDR2 SMNVEV (reference sequence). The CDR3 protein is CASRAGAPTNIQYF. The CDR3 DNA follows: TGTGCCAGCCGCGCTGGGGCTCCGACGAACATTCAGTACTTC.

The chain has TRBV25-1 and TRBJ2-7; no clear D. Germline values: CDR1 MGHDK, CDR2 SYGVNS. V lost 6 bases and J lost 5, with 8 bases in between. The length of the CDR3 is 11 residues. This CDR3 reads CASSLANEQYF. For the CDR3, the DNA is TGTGCCAGCAGCCTCGCTAACGAGCAGTACTTC.

On this clone: This may be a read error: a much more frequent sequence differs by one nucleotide. This chain links TRBV10-2 with TRBJ2-1; D not resolved. The CDR3 has 12 residues. Germline CDR1 and CDR2: WSHSY and SAAADI. Trimming stripped 3 bases from V and 12 bases from J, with 12 bases between. DNA of the CDR3: TGCGCCAGCAGTGAAGGCTACCAGAGGCAGTTCTTC. This translates into CASSEGYQRQFF.

V usage is TRBV19 and J usage is TRBJ2-2; D possibly matches TRBD1 or TRBD2 (5 bases each). Deletions cut 3 bases from V and 8 bases from J, with 16 bases between. CDR3 length: 15 amino acids. Germline V gene sequence: CDR1 LNHDA, CDR2 SQIVND (reference sequence). CDR3 protein: CASSIFGALGGELFF. The CDR3 DNA follows: TGTGCCAGTAGTATTTTCGGGGCCCTAGGGGGGGAGCTGTTTTTT.

V usage is TRBV5-1 and J usage is TRBJ2-1; TRBD2 matches 10 bases. After removal of 3 bases from V and 8 bases from J, the junction contained 11 bases not matched to a gene. Germline values: CDR1 SGHRS, CDR2 YFSETQ. The CDR3 length is 16 residues. The CDR3 reads CASSSTPSGSLDEQFF. CDR3 bases: TGCGCCAGCAGCTCAACTCCTAGCGGGAGTTTAGATGAGCAGTTCTTC. The complete variable domain, with remaining parts taken from reference TRBV5-1 and TRBJ2-1, reads KAGVTQTPRYLIKTRGQQVTLSCSPISGHRSVSWYQQTPGQGLQFLFEYFSETQRNKGNFPGRFSGRQFSNSRSEMNVSTLELGDSALYLCASSSTPSGSLDEQFFGPGTRLTVL.

This clone appeared many times. The chain uses TRBV2 and TRBJ2-7, with unresolved D. V gave up 2 bases and J gave up 6 bases, with 11 bases separating them. Germline assignment: CDR1 SNHLY and CDR2 FYNNEI. The CDR3 sequence is 13 residues long. The CDR3 region is CASSESNYGEQYF. In DNA, the CDR3 is TGTGCCAGCAGTGAATCGAATTACGGCGAGCAGTACTTC.

This clone was recorded a few times. V and J are TRBV5-8 and TRBJ2-7; D may be TRBD2 (5 bases). CDR1 and CDR2 from the germline V gene are SGHTS and YDEGEE. The germline V and J ends were trimmed by 2 bases and 3 bases, with 15 bases remaining between them. The CDR3 is 15 amino acids. The CDR3 DNA sequence: TGTGCCAGCAGCTTCTGGACTGAGGCGAGCTACGAGCAGTACTTC. Its translation is CASSFWTEASYEQYF.

The chain combines TRBV7-9 with TRBJ2-5, with 7 bases identical to TRBD1. V was clipped by 5 bases and J by 5 bases; unmatched bases: 8. The CDR3 runs 14 residues. The germline CDR1 and CDR2 sequences are SEHNR and FQNEAQ (reference sequence). The CDR3 loop is CASSMNRGDETQYF. CDR3 sequence (DNA): TGTGCCAGCAGCATGAACAGGGGAGATGAGACCCAGTACTTC.

This clone was counted a few times. V is TRBV7-9 and J is TRBJ2-1, with D perhaps matching TRBD1 or TRBD2 (5 bases each). Germline V gives CDR1 SEHNR, CDR2 FQNEAQ (reference sequence). The CDR3 is 12 residues long. Trimming removed 8 bases at V and 6 bases at J, with 11 bases between. The CDR3 DNA reads as TGTGCCAGCGACTCGGGGCTCAATGAGCAGTTCTTC. This codes for CASDSGLNEQFF.

This clone was observed once. The rearrangement links TRBV30 to TRBJ2-3, with 8 bases identical to TRBD2. The germline gives CDR1 GTSNPN, CDR2 SVGIG (reference sequence). V trimming: 2 bases; J trimming: 6 bases; junction bases outside the gene matches: 4. The CDR3 loop spans 13 amino acids. CDR3 in amino acids: CAWSFGRGDTQYF. CDR3 nucleotides: TGTGCCTGGAGTTTCGGGAGGGGTGATACGCAGTATTTT.

The gene calls are TRBV6-5 and TRBJ1-5, with D hard to call. The V gene's germline CDR1 is MNHEY and CDR2 SVGAGI. This CDR3 comprises 15 residues. The V gene lost 5 bases and the J gene lost 0 bases, with 11 bases spanning the gap. The CDR3 protein is CASSSFPTSNQPQHF. DNA for the CDR3: TGTGCCAGCAGTAGTTTCCCCACTAGCAATCAGCCCCAGCATTTT.

The chain links TRBV11-2 to TRBJ2-3; perhaps TRBD2 as D (6 bases). The CDR3 contains 17 residues. V lost 4 bases and J lost 0, with 17 bases in between. From germline, CDR1 is SGHAT and CDR2 FQNNGV. The CDR3 sequence: CASSSRPASASTDTQYF. The CDR3 nucleotides read TGTGCCAGCAGCTCCCGGCCGGCTAGCGCAAGCACAGATACGCAGTATTTT.